The 31 T cell receptor beta chains below all came from one sample that was sequenced in a study of T cell responses to AZD1222 COVID-19 vaccine. TCRdb keeps only in-frame clones here, not all; method: immunoSEQ multiplex PCR. Altogether about 130,000 clones are present, about 90% being singletons, with the ten largest covering about 1.9%. Sequencing used peripheral blood, obtained on day 0 of AZD1222 vaccination. These receptors were obtained from an adult in good health.

This clone is a singleton in its sample. The V gene is TRBV4-1, the J gene TRBJ1-5; no firm D call. Trimming left V 0 bases short and J 1 base short, with 7 bases between. CDR1 is MGHRA and CDR2 is YSYEKL in the germline V gene. The CDR3 contains 15 residues. The CDR3 protein is CASSQERASNQPQHF. The CDR3 DNA is TGCGCCAGCAGCCAAGAAAGGGCGAGCAATCAGCCCCAGCATTTT.

This clone was observed a few times. The chain uses TRBV24-1 and TRBJ2-7; the match to TRBD1 covers 8 bases. This CDR3 is 15 amino acids long. The germline V gene has CDR1 KGHDR and CDR2 SFDVKD. Trimming cost V 4 bases and J 1 base; bases outside gene matches: 5. CDR3 in DNA: TGTGCCACCAGTGACCCGGGACAGGCGTCCTACGAGCAGTACTTC. Its translation is CATSDPGQASYEQYF.

The J gene is TRBJ2-7, the V gene TRBV5-4; TRBD1 aligns across 10 bases. Germline CDR1 reads SGHNT; CDR2 reads YYREEE (reference sequence). The ends lost 5 bases at V and 7 bases at J; junction bases unmatched: 12. This CDR3 spans 15 amino acids. In DNA form, the CDR3 reads TGTGCCAGCAGGGCCAGACAGGGGGCGCAGCAAGAGCAGTACTTC. This gives the protein CASRARQGAQQEQYF.

This chain's CDR3 is CASRPGTDPTIYF. The CDR3 bases are TGTGCCAGCAGACCCGGGACAGACCCTACCATATATTTT. The gene calls are TRBV7-8 and TRBJ1-3; 7 bases are shared with TRBD1. CDR3 length equals 13 residues. Germline CDR1 is SGHVS and CDR2 is FQNEAQ. J was trimmed by 10 bases and V by 6 bases; bases with no gene match: 9.

The chain recombines TRBV5-1 with TRBJ1-4, with a weak D call TRBD1 (6 bases). The V end lost 5 bases, the J end lost 8 bases, and 16 bases lay between the germline ends. Germline CDR1 SGHRS, CDR2 YFSETQ. This CDR3 is 14 amino acids long. The CDR3, as DNA: TGCGCCAGCAGAGACGTGGGGGCGGGGGAAAAACTGTTTTTT. Protein sequence: CASRDVGAGEKLFF.

This clone was seen a few times. V gene TRBV4-3 combines with J gene TRBJ1-5; the D is unclear. The germline gives CDR1 LGHNA, CDR2 YSLEER. This CDR3 contains 14 residues. V was cut by 0 bases and J by 0 bases, with 3 bases left in between. The CDR3 loop reads CASSQDYSNQPQHF. For the CDR3, the DNA is TGCGCCAGCAGCCAAGACTATAGCAATCAGCCCCAGCATTTT.

The J gene is TRBJ2-5, the V gene TRBV4-1; 9 nucleotides agree with TRBD1. V shed 4 bases, J shed 5 bases, and the junction held 8 bases outside the gene matches. The CDR3 has 15 residues. The germline gives CDR1 MGHRA, CDR2 YSYEKL. The CDR3 DNA follows: TGCGCCAGCAGCCGATCCCGGGACAGGGACGAGACCCAGTACTTC. Its translation is CASSRSRDRDETQYF.

The chain links TRBV5-1 to TRBJ2-7; D is unclear. With 0 bases removed from V and 6 bases from J, the gap between germline ends came to 4 bases. CDR1 is SGHRS and CDR2 is YFSETQ in the germline V gene. CDR3 length: 11 residues. The CDR3 here is CASSLGPEQYF. The CDR3 DNA follows: TGCGCCAGCAGCTTGGGGCCCGAGCAGTACTTC.

The rearrangement joins TRBV11-2 to TRBJ2-7, with 8 bases that match TRBD1. Germline values: CDR1 SGHAT, CDR2 FQNNGV. The CDR3 runs 17 residues. Losses at the gene ends were 5 bases for V and 2 bases for J; bases not matched to a gene: 14. CDR3 bases: TGTGCCAGCAGCGGCCCTTTCACGGGACAGGCGACCTACGAGCAGTACTTC. Its translation is CASSGPFTGQATYEQYF.

The V and J genes are TRBV11-2 and TRBJ1-4; the match to TRBD1 covers 10 bases. The CDR3 has 14 amino acids. V gave up 3 bases and J gave up 7 bases; unmatched junction bases: 2. Germline lookup yields CDR1 SGHAT and CDR2 FQNNGV. CDR3 sequence: CASSLGQGFEKLFF. CDR3 DNA sequence: TGTGCCAGCAGCTTGGGACAGGGGTTTGAAAAACTGTTTTTT.

This chain uses TRBV3-1 (or the pseudogene TRBV3-2) with TRBJ2-5; TRBD2 agrees at 8 bases. CDR1 and CDR2 from the germline V gene are LGHDT and YNNKEL (reference sequence). V lost 2 bases to trimming and J lost 5 bases; unmatched junction nucleotides: 4. This CDR3 is 14 amino acids long. CDR3: CASSQSGGVETQYF. The CDR3 bases are TGTGCCAGCAGCCAAAGCGGGGGCGTGGAGACCCAGTACTTC.

The gene calls are TRBV30 and TRBJ1-2, with 7 bases lining up with TRBD1. Germline lookup yields CDR1 GTSNPN and CDR2 SVGIG (reference sequence). CDR3 size: 13 residues. V lost 3 bases, J lost 3 bases, and 4 bases stayed unmatched. The CDR3 coding sequence is TGTGCCTGGAGCCAGGGGGGAGACTATGGCTACACCTTC. It encodes CAWSQGGDYGYTF.

The rearrangement joins TRBV11-2 to TRBJ2-1; D gene uncertain. The germline gives CDR1 SGHAT, CDR2 FQNNGV. There are 15 residues in the CDR3. Trimming took 2 bases from V and 7 from J, leaving 15 bases between them. DNA for the CDR3: TGTGCCAGCAGCTTACTCGGCGCAGGTCTAAATGAGCAGTTCTTC. Translation: CASSLLGAGLNEQFF.

This clone has a single count. The chain couples TRBV12-5 to TRBJ1-2; 7 bases line up with TRBD1. CDR1 and CDR2 from the germline V gene are LGHNT and FRNRAP. This CDR3 has 14 residues. V lost 1 base, J lost 6 bases, and 5 bases stayed unmatched. The CDR3 reads CASGLEPGQNGYTF. The CDR3 DNA follows: TGTGCTAGTGGTTTGGAGCCGGGACAGAATGGCTACACCTTC.

This sequence joins TRBV20-1 and TRBJ1-2; D gene uncertain. This CDR3 region has 11 residues. Germline-derived CDR1 and CDR2 are DFQATT and SNEGSKA (reference sequence). The V gene lost 3 bases and the J gene lost 4 bases, with 6 bases spanning the gap. CDR3 sequence (DNA): TGCAGTGCTAGGTCACTCTATGGCTACACCTTC. It encodes CSARSLYGYTF.

The genes are TRBV4-1 and TRBJ1-2, with D tentatively TRBD1 (6 bases). Trimming took 1 base from V and 4 from J, leaving 10 bases between them. The CDR3 runs to 14 residues. The germline gives CDR1 MGHRA, CDR2 YSYEKL. Here the CDR3 DNA reads TGCGCCAGCAGCCAAGGAAAGGGGGGCTATGGCTACACCTTC. Translation: CASSQGKGGYGYTF.

This chain joins TRBV28 and TRBJ1-5; a possible D gene is TRBD1 (6 bases). Trimming removed 6 bases from V and 2 bases from J, with 23 bases in between. CDR1 is MDHEN and CDR2 is SYDVKM in the germline V gene. The CDR3 is 18 amino acids. CDR3 in amino acids: CASRNLEGVDIGNQPQHF. In nucleotides, the CDR3 is TGTGCCAGCAGGAATTTGGAGGGGGTCGACATCGGCAATCAGCCCCAGCATTTT.

The rearrangement uses TRBV2 and TRBJ1-5; possible D gene TRBD1, 6 bases. CDR3 length: 15 amino acids. Trimming shortened V by 6 bases and J by 2 bases, and 14 bases separated the two germline ends. Germline V lookup: CDR1 SNHLY, CDR2 FYNNEI. The chain's CDR3 is CASSYWGQRNQPQHF. In DNA form, the CDR3 reads TGTGCCAGCAGCTATTGGGGGCAGCGCAATCAGCCCCAGCATTTT.

The chain is built from TRBV27 and TRBJ2-3, with D perhaps matching TRBD2 (6 bases). The CDR3 is 15 residues long. Deletions cut 1 base from V and 2 bases from J, with 10 bases between. The V gene's germline CDR1 is MNHEY and CDR2 SMNVEV (reference sequence). The CDR3 here is CASSLYGTVTDTQYF. CDR3 DNA: TGTGCCAGCAGTTTATACGGGACTGTCACAGATACGCAGTATTTT.

V and J are TRBV9 and TRBJ2-1, with D uncertain. This CDR3 is built from 10 residues. The germline V gene has CDR1 SGDLS and CDR2 YYNGEE. Trimming removed 4 bases from V and 9 bases from J, with 5 bases in between. CDR3 residues: CASSPAEQFF. The CDR3 DNA reads as TGTGCCAGCAGCCCCGCTGAGCAGTTCTTC.

This rearrangement joins TRBV19 to TRBJ2-7; possibly TRBD2 for D (6 bases). Germline V CDR1 and CDR2: LNHDA, SQIVND (reference sequence). This CDR3 has 16 residues. V dropped 3 bases and J dropped 5 bases, with 20 bases sitting between them. This chain's CDR3 is CASSMENGGGFDEQYF. Written as DNA, the CDR3 is TGTGCCAGTAGTATGGAGAACGGGGGAGGTTTTGACGAGCAGTACTTC.

The chain couples TRBV6-2 or TRBV6-3 to TRBJ1-1; no firm D call. This CDR3 comprises 15 residues. V was clipped by 2 bases and J by 4 bases, with 14 bases between them. Germline V gene data show CDR1 as MNHEY and CDR2 as SVGEGT. The CDR3 loop reads CASSYPTFRITEAFF. The CDR3 bases are TGTGCCAGCAGTTACCCGACCTTTCGGATCACTGAAGCTTTCTTT.

This clone was counted once. V gene TRBV5-6 combines with J gene TRBJ1-1; D is unclear. V was shortened by 0 bases and J by 4 bases, with 7 bases between the two germline ends. The length of the CDR3 is 13 residues. The germline gives CDR1 SGHDT, CDR2 YYEEEE. Here the CDR3 reads CASSLEGLTEAFF. For the CDR3, the DNA is TGTGCCAGCAGCTTGGAGGGTCTCACTGAAGCTTTCTTT.

J is TRBJ1-6 and V is TRBV6-2 or TRBV6-3; the D gene is possibly TRBD1 (5 bases). The CDR3 totals 15 residues. Trimming stripped 2 bases from V and 8 bases from J, with 13 bases between. From germline, CDR1 is MNHEY and CDR2 SVGEGT. CDR3 residues: CASSYGQGGDSPLHF. The CDR3 region has the DNA TGTGCCAGCAGTTACGGCCAGGGTGGGGATTCACCCCTCCACTTT.

This clone appeared once. This chain connects TRBV18 to TRBJ2-3; D is perhaps TRBD1 (6 bases). Deletions cut 6 bases from V and 0 bases from J, with 13 bases between. The CDR3 has 15 amino acids. Germline CDR1 KGHSH, CDR2 LQKENI. The CDR3 DNA reads as TGTGCCAGCTCGCCGAGGACAGCTAGCACAGATACGCAGTATTTT. Its protein product is CASSPRTASTDTQYF.

The chain joins TRBV6-5 to TRBJ1-1, with TRBD1 identical over 7 bases. The germline gives CDR1 MNHEY, CDR2 SVGAGI. This CDR3 contains 14 residues. J was trimmed by 1 base and V by 5 bases; bases with no gene match: 4. The CDR3 region has the DNA TGTGCCAGCAGTCGGGACAGAGGGAACACTGAAGCTTTCTTT. Residues: CASSRDRGNTEAFF.

J is TRBJ2-3 and V is TRBV6-5; 11 bases are a match to TRBD1. The CDR3 is 15 amino acids. In germline, CDR1 is MNHEY, CDR2 SVGAGI. J gave up 12 bases and V 2 bases, and 10 bases lay outside the gene matches. Here the CDR3 DNA reads TGTGCCAGCAGTTACCCTGGACAGGGGGCGCGTAACCAGTATTTT. The encoded protein is CASSYPGQGARNQYF.

The rearrangement uses TRBV10-1 and TRBJ2-1, with 13 bases identical to TRBD2. The V gene's germline CDR1 is WNHNN and CDR2 SYGVQD (reference sequence). The CDR3 is 16 amino acids. V trimming: 4 bases; J trimming: 7 bases; junction bases outside the gene matches: 7. In DNA, the CDR3 is TGCGCCAGCAGTGGCAGACTAGCGGGGGGCTTTAATGAGCAGTTCTTC. Amino acids: CASSGRLAGGFNEQFF.

J is TRBJ2-1 and V is TRBV9, with TRBD2 matching 10 bases. The ends lost 4 bases at V and 4 bases at J; junction bases unmatched: 2. This CDR3 comprises 14 residues. Germline V gene sequence: CDR1 SGDLS, CDR2 YYNGEE. CDR3 sequence reads: CASSTTSGYNEQFF. CDR3 nucleotides: TGTGCCAGCAGCACGACTAGCGGGTACAATGAGCAGTTCTTC.

The CDR3 reads CASSPTTEQGVLYF. CDR3 DNA sequence: TGTGCCAGCTCACCAACCACCGAACAGGGGGTCTTGTACTTC. This chain joins TRBV18 and TRBJ2-7, with 8 bases that match TRBD1. V was pared by 2 bases and J by 12 bases, with 12 bases of the junction left unmatched. Germline V gives CDR1 KGHSH, CDR2 LQKENI. The CDR3 loop spans 14 amino acids.

The chain employs TRBV25-1 and TRBJ1-1; 7 bases map to TRBD1. CDR1 and CDR2 from the germline V gene are MGHDK and SYGVNS. The CDR3 is made up of 11 amino acids. V was clipped by 4 bases and J by 10 bases; unmatched bases: 3. CDR3 residues: CASSAGTAAFF. CDR3 bases: TGTGCCAGCAGTGCCGGGACAGCAGCTTTCTTT. The full variable domain, with the rest looked up from reference TRBV25-1 and TRBJ1-1, is EADIYQTPRYLVIGTGKKITLECSQTMGHDKMYWYQQDPGMELHLIHYSYGVNSTEKGDLSSESTVSRIRTEHFPLTLESARPSHTSQYLCASSAGTAAFFGQGTRLTVV.